The present entry profiles one T cell receptor (beta chain) with its context. This sample stems from a study of blood T cell repertoires in COVID-19. Germline CDR1 is MNHEY and CDR2 is SVGAGI. The CDR3 runs to 15 residues. V dropped 6 bases and J dropped 0 bases, with 9 bases sitting between them. Sequencing was performed with immunoSEQ multiplex PCR; in TCRdb, only in-frame clones are kept and a portion is missing. Of approximately 26,000 clones in the sample, nearly 90% were seen once. This TCR was sampled from a woman aged 60 to 75 with active COVID-19. Sequences were obtained from peripheral blood. The rearrangement uses TRBV6-5 and TRBJ1-6, with D unresolved. The CDR3 is CASRPGSSYNSPLHF. The CDR3 DNA reads TGTGCCAGCAGGCCGGGGAGCTCCTATAATTCACCCCTCCACTTT.